This T cell receptor beta chain was sequenced for a study of T cells after posttransplantation cyclophosphamide. The CDR3 extends over 12 amino acids. The trim removed 9 bases at V and 5 bases at J, leaving 6 bases unmatched. Germline V lookup: CDR1 MDHEN, CDR2 SYDVKM. Sequencing was performed with immunoSEQ multiplex PCR; in TCRdb, only in-frame clones are kept and a portion is missing. Of 20,000 or so clones in the sample, 70% to 80% are singletons; the top ten hold 25% to 30%. Treatment was busulfan-fludarabine conditioning, a marrow graft, and cyclophosphamide on days +3 and +4. A word on this clone: The antigen is undetermined.

Whole-study findings and limits: Tissue-infiltrating T cells from skin or gut overlapped little with blood T cells. TRB clonality was highly associated with recipient CMV seropositivity and reactivation. Later post-transplant blood repertoires were often dominated by donor CD8+ memory clones.

This TCR was sampled from a male patient between 25 and 39 years old who received an allogeneic stem cell transplant from a related donor, was CMV-positive, and had acute GVHD only. The graft donor may account for some of the T cells. The sample in question was PBMCs, obtained after an allogeneic stem cell transplant with post-transplant cyclophosphamide. The chain carries TRBV28 and TRBJ1-2; 7 nucleotides align to TRBD1. The CDR3 sequence: CASQGDRYGYTF. DNA of the CDR3: TGTGCCAGTCAGGGGGACAGATATGGCTACACCTTC.